This TCR beta chain was sequenced during a study of metastatic and nonmetastatic thyroid tumors (dated by TCRdb to 2019 to 2021). About the full investigation: For patients with malignant and with benign thyroid disease, the researchers compared repertoires between peripheral blood samples and tumor or nodule tissue samples. The investigation overall reported the following: In both blood and tumor samples, TCR beta diversity was reported to be significantly higher in malignant tumors than in benign nodules.

Library preparation was by PCR. The instrument was an Illumina HiSeq 4000. High-throughput sequencing was used to profile the TCR beta-chain CDR3 region of every patient. From the authors' description of their analysis: CDR3 differences across clinicopathological groups were used to build a classifier for discriminating distant-metastatic papillary thyroid cancer patients. The Shannon index was used to assess repertoire diversity, and the Morisita-Horn index was used to assess tumor-blood repertoire similarity. TCRdb cleaned the public reads at Q25 with fastp, built clones with MiXCR and kept in-frame beta chains. Clone size and V and J calls follow TCRdb, not the original study. Within this sample are some 8,000 clones, with roughly 31% of them counted one time only. The ten largest clones represent about a fifth of the sample. No treatment had been received by any patient before thyroid surgery. Using T-cell receptor beta sequencing, the researchers looked back retrospectively at clinical samples from patients, gathered between about 2011 and 2018.

According to the germline V gene (reference sequence), CDR1 reads LNHNV and CDR2 reads YYDKDF. V ends up 0 bases short and J 5 bases short, with an unmatched junction base count of 9. Counted from cysteine to phenylalanine, this CDR3 has 18 amino acids. This entry keeps only the CDR3 DNA: 54 bases, framed from base 1. This clone was detected a few times. This receptor's antigen is unknown. The record has no base qualities; no much larger clone is one base away. The sequencing sample was made of tumor tissue. The clonotype originates from a female donor with papillary thyroid cancer or a benign thyroid nodule (not recorded which). Some clones in this sample may be carry-over from other donors' samples. Rearrangement joined TRBV15 to TRBJ2-3, and 12 bases in between align with TRBD2. The DNA sequence is TGTGCCACCAGCAGAGATACTCTAGCGGGAGGGCGAGGAGATACGCAGTATTTT. This is translated as CATSRDTLAGGRGDTQYF. Joined to the reference TRBV15 and TRBJ2-3 proteins, this CDR3 gives the full variable domain: DAMVIQNPRYQVTQFGKPVTLSCSQTLNHNVMYWYQQKSSQAPKLLFHYYDKDFNNEADTPDNFQSRRPNTSFCFLDIRSPGLGDTAMYLCATSRDTLAGGRGDTQYFGPGTRLTVL.